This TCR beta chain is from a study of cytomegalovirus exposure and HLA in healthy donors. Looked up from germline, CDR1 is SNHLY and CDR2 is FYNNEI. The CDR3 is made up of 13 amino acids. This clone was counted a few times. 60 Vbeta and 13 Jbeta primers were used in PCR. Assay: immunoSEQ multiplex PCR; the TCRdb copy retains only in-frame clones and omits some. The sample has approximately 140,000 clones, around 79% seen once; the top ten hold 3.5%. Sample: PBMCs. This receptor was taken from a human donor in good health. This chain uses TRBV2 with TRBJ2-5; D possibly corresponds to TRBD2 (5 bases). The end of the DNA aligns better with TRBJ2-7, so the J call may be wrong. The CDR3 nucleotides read TGTGCCAGCAGTGGTGAGGGTTCCTACGAGCAGTACTTC. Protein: CASSGEGSYEQYF.